This entry features one TCR beta chain sequence. The sample is drawn from a study of control samples from healthy donors and cancer patients. Data came from immunoSEQ multiplex PCR; TCRdb stores just in-frame clones and leaves some out. The sample gives about 130,000 clones, just under 95% of which show up once; around 14% is in the top ten. The sample taken for sequencing was PBMCs. The TCR was taken from a man in his sixties with colorectal cancer.

As DNA, the CDR3 is TGTGCCTCCGGGCCGGGGGAGACCCAGTACTTC. As protein: CASGPGETQYF. The rearrangement links TRBV19 to TRBJ2-5; D is possibly TRBD2 (5 bases). CDR1 LNHDA and CDR2 SQIVND come from the germline V gene (reference sequence). The V end was cut by 11 bases, the J end by 5 bases, with 12 bases between. CDR3 length equals 11 residues.